This T cell receptor beta chain was sequenced for a study of blood T cell repertoires in COVID-19. Assay: immunoSEQ multiplex PCR; the TCRdb copy retains only in-frame clones and omits some. The sample consists of just over 50,000 clones, about 88% of them appearing once. The CDR3 totals 13 residues. V lost 1 base, J lost 5 bases, and 8 bases lay in between. Germline assignment: CDR1 SEHNR and CDR2 FQNEAQ (reference sequence). Sequenced sample: peripheral blood. V is TRBV7-9 and J is TRBJ1-2; D not resolved. The TCR sequence derives from a human donor with active COVID-19. The donor label of this sample is uncertain. CDR3 in DNA: TGTGCCAGCAGCTTAGATGGGCCATATGGCTACACCTTC. Translating it yields CASSLDGPYGYTF.